This T cell receptor (beta chain) is from a study of CD8+ T cells in alopecia areata. Study details: Tofacitinib ran 6 to 18 months, followed by 6 months off drug. Findings and limits, study-wide: Across lesional scalp, and particularly alopecia totalis/universalis, clonality surpassed that of normal scalp.

With respect to this clone: Its antigen is unidentified.

RNA was isolated and reverse transcribed to cDNA, the sequencing template. Sequencing used immunoSEQ multiplex PCR; TCRdb keeps in-frame clones, though not all of them. The sample lists around 250,000 clones, about 68% occurring once. Both CD4+ and CD8+ T cells were separated by sorting PBMCs. This CDR3 has 12 amino acids. Per the germline V gene, CDR1 is MNHNY and CDR2 is SVGAGI (reference sequence). Trimming left V 8 bases short and J 4 bases short, with 11 bases between. The sequencing used CD4+ T cells sorted from blood, collected at week 0. The V call is TRBV6-6, the J call TRBJ1-2; D not certain. This clonotype was sampled from a human donor with alopecia areata. CDR3 region: CASRPARYGYTF. The CDR3 region has the DNA TGTGCCAGCCGGCCCGCCCGCTATGGCTACACCTTC.